This T cell receptor beta chain was observed in a study of beta chain features in type 1 diabetes. Findings and caveats of the study: TCRB CDR3s from Type 1 diabetes patients were moderately but significantly shorter in all four CD4+ subsets. Possibly, sequencing cDNA over-represented cells that had high TCR expression levels.

Deletions cut 0 bases from V and 5 bases from J, with 14 bases between. The germline V gene has CDR1 MNHEY and CDR2 SVGAGI. The CDR3 runs 15 residues. Concerning this clone: As yet, its antigen is unknown.

As every portion of the isolated RNA was reverse transcribed, the sequencing read expressed TCRB transcripts. The protocol was immunoSEQ multiplex PCR, while the TCRdb copy is restricted to in-frame clones and leaves out a portion. The sample holds 600,000 or so clones, under 15% seen once. Averaging roughly 0.12 L, one heparinised blood draw came from each individual donor. The TCR comes from a man between 25 and 39 years old with type 1 diabetes. The rearrangement links TRBV6-5 to TRBJ2-7, with D hard to call. The sample consisted of naive CD4+ T cells from blood. In DNA, the CDR3 is TGTGCCAGCAGTTACTCGTCGCCGAAAGTCAACGAGCAGTACTTC. It specifies CASSYSSPKVNEQYF.